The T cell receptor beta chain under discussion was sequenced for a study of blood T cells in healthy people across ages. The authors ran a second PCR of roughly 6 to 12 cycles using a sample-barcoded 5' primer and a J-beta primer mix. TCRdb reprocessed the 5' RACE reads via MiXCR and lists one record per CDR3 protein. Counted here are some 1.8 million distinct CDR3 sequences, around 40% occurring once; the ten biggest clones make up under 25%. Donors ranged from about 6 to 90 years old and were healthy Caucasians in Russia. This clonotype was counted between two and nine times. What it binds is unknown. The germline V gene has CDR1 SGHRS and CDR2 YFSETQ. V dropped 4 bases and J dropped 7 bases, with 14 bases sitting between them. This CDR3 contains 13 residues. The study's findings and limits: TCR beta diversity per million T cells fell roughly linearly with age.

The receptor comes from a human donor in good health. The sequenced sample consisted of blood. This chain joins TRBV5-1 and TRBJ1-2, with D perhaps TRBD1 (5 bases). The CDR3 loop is CASSRQLPGGYTF. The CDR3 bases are TGCGCCAGCAGCCGACAGCTCCCGGGTGGCTACACCTTC.